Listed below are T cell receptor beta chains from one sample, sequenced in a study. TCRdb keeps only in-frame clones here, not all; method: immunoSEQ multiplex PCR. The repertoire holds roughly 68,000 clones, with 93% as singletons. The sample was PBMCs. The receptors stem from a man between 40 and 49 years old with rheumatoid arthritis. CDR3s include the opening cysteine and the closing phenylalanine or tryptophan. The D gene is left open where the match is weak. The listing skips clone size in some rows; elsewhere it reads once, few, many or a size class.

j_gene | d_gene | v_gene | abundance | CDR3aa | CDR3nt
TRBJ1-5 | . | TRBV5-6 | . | CASSVLGAGMGNQPQHF | TGTGCCAGCAGCGTGCTCGGGGCTGGGATGGGCAATCAGCCCCAGCATTTT
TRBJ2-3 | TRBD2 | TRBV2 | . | CASSDLGAPRGRTDTQYF | TGTGCCAGCAGTGATCTGGGCGCGCCGCGGGGGAGGACAGATACGCAGTATTTT
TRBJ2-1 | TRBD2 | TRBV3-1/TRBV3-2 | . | CASSQESVSGRPYNEQFF | TGTGCCAGCAGCCAAGAGTCGGTTAGCGGGAGGCCATACAATGAGCAGTTCTTC
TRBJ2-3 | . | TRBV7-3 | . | CASSLMGSTDTQYF | TGTGCCAGCAGCTTAATGGGTAGCACAGATACGCAGTATTTT
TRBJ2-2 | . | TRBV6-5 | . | CASSYAVNTGELFF | TGTGCCAGCAGTTACGCCGTGAACACCGGGGAGCTGTTTTTT
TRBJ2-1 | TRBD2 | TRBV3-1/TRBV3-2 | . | CASSSVGLAGVHEQFF | TGTGCCAGCAGCTCAGTCGGGCTAGCGGGGGTACACGAGCAGTTCTTC
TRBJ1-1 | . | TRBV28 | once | CASRLRETEAFF | TGTGCCAGCAGACTTAGGGAAACTGAAGCTTTCTTT
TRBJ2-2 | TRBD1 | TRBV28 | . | CASSDRVAGELFF | TGTGCCAGCAGCGACAGGGTGGCCGGGGAGCTGTTTTTT
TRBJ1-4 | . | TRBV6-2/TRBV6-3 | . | CASSYANEKLFF | TGTGCCAGCAGTTACGCAAACGAAAAACTGTTTTTT
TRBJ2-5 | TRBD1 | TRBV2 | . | CASRGPGTGVTQYF | TGTGCCAGCAGGGGACCCGGGACAGGGGTGACCCAGTACTTC
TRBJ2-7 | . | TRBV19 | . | CASSPWAGGEQYF | TGTGCCAGTAGTCCTTGGGCGGGCGGCGAGCAGTACTTC
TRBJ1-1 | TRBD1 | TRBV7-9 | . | CASSPGQGEGNTEAFF | TGTGCCAGCAGTCCGGGACAGGGGGAGGGGAACACTGAAGCTTTCTTT
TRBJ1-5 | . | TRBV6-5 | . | CASKGSNQPQHF | TGTGCCAGCAAAGGGAGCAATCAGCCCCAGCATTTT
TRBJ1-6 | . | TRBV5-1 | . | CASSFGPGQYNSPLHF | TGCGCCAGCAGCTTTGGACCAGGACAGTATAATTCACCCCTCCACTTT
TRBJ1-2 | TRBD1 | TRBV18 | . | CASSPLDRVGYGYTF | TGTGCCAGCTCACCACTCGACAGGGTTGGCTATGGCTACACCTTC
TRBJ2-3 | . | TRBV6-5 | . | CASSYSGLDTQYF | TGTGCCAGCAGTTACTCGGGTTTGGATACGCAGTATTTT
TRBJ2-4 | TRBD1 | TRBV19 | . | CASRQGGGSNIQYF | TGTGCCAGTAGACAGGGGGGTGGGTCAAACATTCAGTACTTC
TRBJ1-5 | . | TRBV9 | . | CASSQDSDRQPQHF | TGTGCCAGCAGCCAGGACAGTGATAGGCAGCCCCAGCATTTT
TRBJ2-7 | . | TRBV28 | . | CASSLGQIGFGYEQYF | TGTGCCAGCAGTCTCGGACAGATCGGATTTGGTTACGAGCAGTACTTC
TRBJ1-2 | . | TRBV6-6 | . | CASRDPGHGYTF | TGTGCCAGCAGGGACCCGGGCCATGGCTACACCTTC
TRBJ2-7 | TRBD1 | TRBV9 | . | CASSVAAGGVYEQYF | TGTGCCAGCAGCGTAGCGGCAGGGGGAGTCTACGAGCAGTACTTC
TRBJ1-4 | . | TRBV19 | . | CASSIEVATNEKLFF | TGTGCCAGTAGTATAGAAGTTGCAACTAATGAAAAACTGTTTTTT
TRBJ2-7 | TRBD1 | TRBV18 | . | CASSPAGQGSYEQYF | TGTGCCAGCTCACCAGCGGGACAGGGTTCCTACGAGCAGTACTTC
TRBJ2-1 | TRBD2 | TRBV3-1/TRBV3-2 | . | CASSSPGLAGTYNEQFF | TGTGCCAGCAGCTCCCCAGGACTAGCGGGGACCTACAATGAGCAGTTCTTC
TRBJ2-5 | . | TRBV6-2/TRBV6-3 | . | CASSPAGPAAGETQYF | TGTGCCAGCAGCCCGGCTGGGCCCGCGGCCGGAGAGACCCAGTACTTC
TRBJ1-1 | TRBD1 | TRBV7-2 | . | CASSLLQGANTEAFF | TGTGCCAGCAGCCTGCTCCAGGGGGCGAACACTGAAGCTTTCTTT
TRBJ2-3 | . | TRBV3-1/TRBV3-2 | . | CASSQDATDTQYF | TGTGCCAGCAGCCAAGATGCTACAGATACGCAGTATTTT
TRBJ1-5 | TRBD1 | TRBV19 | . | CASSIRQGEYSNQPQHF | TGTGCCAGTAGTATTCGACAGGGGGAATATAGCAATCAGCCCCAGCATTTT
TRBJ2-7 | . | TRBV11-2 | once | CASSLASEQYF | TGTGCCAGCAGCTTAGCCTCGGAACAGTACTTC
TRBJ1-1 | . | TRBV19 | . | CASSKLHLGERGPEAFF | TGTGCCAGTAGTAAACTACACCTTGGGGAACGCGGGCCTGAAGCTTTCTTT
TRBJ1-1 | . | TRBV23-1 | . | CASGQDSPLNTEAFF | TGCGCCAGCGGCCAGGACAGCCCTTTGAACACTGAAGCTTTCTTT
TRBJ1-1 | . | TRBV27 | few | CASNLGRPAPNTEAFF | TGTGCCAGCAACTTGGGCAGACCAGCACCGAACACTGAAGCTTTCTTT
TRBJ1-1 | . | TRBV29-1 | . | CSASDRMNTEAFF | TGCAGCGCCAGTGACAGGATGAACACTGAAGCTTTCTTT
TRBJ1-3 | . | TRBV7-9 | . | CASRLVQGSGNTIYF | TGTGCCAGCCGCCTTGTCCAGGGCTCTGGAAACACCATATATTTT
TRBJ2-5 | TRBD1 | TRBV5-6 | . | CASSIRQGRETQYF | TGTGCCAGCAGCATCCGACAGGGGCGAGAGACCCAGTACTTC
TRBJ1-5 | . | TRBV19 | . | CASSIPGSNQPQHF | TGTGCCAGTAGTATTCCCGGTAGCAATCAGCCCCAGCATTTT
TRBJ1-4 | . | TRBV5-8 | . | CASSARGATNEKLFF | TGTGCCAGCAGCGCCAGGGGCGCTACTAATGAAAAACTGTTTTTT
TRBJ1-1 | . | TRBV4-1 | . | CASSQYRQVNTEAFF | TGCGCCAGCAGCCAATATAGGCAGGTGAACACTGAAGCTTTCTTT
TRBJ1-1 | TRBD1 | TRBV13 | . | CASSMRTGGVRNTEAFF | TGTGCCAGCAGCATGCGGACAGGGGGCGTGAGAAACACTGAAGCTTTCTTT
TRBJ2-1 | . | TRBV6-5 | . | CASQRFSSYNEQFF | TGTGCCAGCCAGCGGTTTAGCTCCTACAATGAGCAGTTCTTC
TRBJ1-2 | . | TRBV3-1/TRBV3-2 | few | CASSPARGNNYGYTF | TGTGCCAGCAGCCCTGCGAGGGGGAATAACTATGGCTACACCTTC
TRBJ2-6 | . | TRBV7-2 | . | CASSLPLSVPGANVLTF | TGTGCCAGCAGCTTACCCCTCTCTGTCCCTGGGGCCAACGTCCTGACTTTC
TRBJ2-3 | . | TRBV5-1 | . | CASSLAGGARTDTQYF | TGCGCCAGCAGCTTGGCGGGGGGCGCGCGCACAGATACGCAGTATTTT
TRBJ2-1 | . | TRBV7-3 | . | CASSLGTSEQFF | TGTGCCAGCAGCTTAGGCACTTCTGAGCAGTTCTTC
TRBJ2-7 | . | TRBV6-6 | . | CASTDSYEQYF | TGTGCCAGCACCGACAGCTACGAGCAGTACTTC
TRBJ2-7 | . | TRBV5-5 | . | CASIKQPGDGQYF | TGTGCCAGCATCAAACAGCCGGGGGACGGGCAGTACTTC
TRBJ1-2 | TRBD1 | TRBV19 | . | CASSIPRGATSGYTF | TGTGCCAGTAGTATTCCCAGGGGGGCCACAAGCGGCTACACCTTC
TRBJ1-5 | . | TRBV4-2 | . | CASSQERPDQPQHF | TGTGCCAGCAGCCAAGAACGGCCCGATCAGCCCCAGCATTTT
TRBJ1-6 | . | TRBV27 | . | CASRPPQRDNSPLHF | TGTGCCAGCAGACCCCCCCAAAGGGATAATTCACCCCTCCACTTT
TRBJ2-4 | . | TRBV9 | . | CASSSRHDLAKNIQYF | TGTGCCAGCAGCTCCCGACATGACCTAGCCAAAAACATTCAGTACTTC
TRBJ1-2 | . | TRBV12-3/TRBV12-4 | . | CASSPRRYGYTF | TGTGCCAGCAGCCCCAGGAGGTATGGCTACACCTTC
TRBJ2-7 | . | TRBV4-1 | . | CASSQAQGLVLYEQYF | TGCGCCAGCAGCCAAGCCCAGGGACTTGTACTCTACGAGCAGTACTTC
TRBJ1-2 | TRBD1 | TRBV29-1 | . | CSEQGVIGYGYTF | TGCAGCGAACAGGGGGTAATAGGCTATGGCTACACCTTC
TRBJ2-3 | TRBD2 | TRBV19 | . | CASSRLAGEDTQYF | TGTGCCAGTAGTAGACTAGCGGGAGAAGATACGCAGTATTTT